This TCR delta chain was profiled in a study of γδ T cells in repeated Plasmodium falciparum infection. Study-level information: Age- and gender-matched Australian children served as comparison for malaria-exposed Malian children.

TRG and TRD sequences were obtained from every sorted gammadelta sample. TCRdb processed the multiplex PCR reads again with the CATT caller. The repertoire holds 90,000 to 95,000 delta-chain clones, with approximately 0.92% as singletons. Whole-study results and caveats: Malian children's Vdelta2-negative repertoires appeared more expanded and less diverse than Australians'.

Bulk repertoires came from Vgamma9/Vdelta2+ or Vdelta2-negative gammadelta T cells flow-sorted from PBMC. This clone was counted at least ten times. The antigen remains unidentified. A far bigger clonotype differs at one base, so this is likely a read error. In the same sample, other DNA sequences code for this CDR3. Germline V lookup: CDR1 GEAIGNYY, CDR2 EKD. CDR3 length: 16 residues. The V gene end was trimmed by 0 bases and the J gene end by 3 bases; junction bases not matched to a gene: 8. This clonotype was obtained from a pool of human donors (malaria-infected and uninfected, not separated). The sample consisted of gamma-delta T cells from blood. The chain uses TRDV2 and TRDJ1; 8 bases are shared with TRDD3. As DNA, the CDR3 is TGTGCCTGTGACACCGTTACTGGGGGCTACGCCGATAAACTCATCTTT. It yields the protein CACDTVTGGYADKLIF.